This passage covers 20 T cell receptor beta chains from one sample sequenced in a study of OX40 agonist ivuxolimab in advanced cancers. Only in-frame clones appear in the TCRdb table, and some are missing; sequencing was by immunoSEQ multiplex PCR. The sample lists under 20,000 clones; 80% to 90% were seen once. The starting material was CD4+ or CD8+ T cells sorted from blood, obtained in a trial of the OX40 agonist ivuxolimab. Receptors were obtained from an adult with an advanced solid tumor such as melanoma, head and neck, liver or kidney cancer.

This clone occurred a few times. CDR3: CASSSDGSLDEQYF. CDR3 nucleotide sequence: TGCGCCAGCAGTTCTGATGGGTCCTTAGACGAGCAGTACTTC. This rearrangement joins TRBV5-1 to TRBJ2-7, with unresolved D. This CDR3 contains 14 residues. Germline loops: CDR1 SGHRS, CDR2 YFSETQ. Trimming stripped 5 bases from V and 5 bases from J, with 17 bases between.

The chain employs TRBV19 and TRBJ1-5, with no clear D. The V and J ends lost 2 bases and 3 bases respectively, with 11 bases between them. This CDR3 spans 15 amino acids. Germline values: CDR1 LNHDA, CDR2 SQIVND (reference sequence). CDR3 amino acids: CASSISFRTNQPQHF. The CDR3 coding sequence is TGTGCCAGTAGTATAAGTTTCAGGACCAATCAGCCCCAGCATTTT.

The chain employs TRBV11-3 and TRBJ2-1; 8 bases are shared with TRBD2. Germline lookup yields CDR1 SGHNT and CDR2 YENEEA. CDR3 length equals 16 residues. The J segment lost 6 bases and the V segment lost 5 bases, leaving 12 bases of the junction unmatched. The CDR3 DNA is TGTGCCAGCAGCGGGAATAGTCGGAGCGGGAGCAATGAGCAGTTCTTC. Translated: CASSGNSRSGSNEQFF.

The chain links TRBV6-5 to TRBJ2-1, with 7 bases fitting TRBD2. V lost 4 bases to trimming and J lost 4 bases; unmatched junction nucleotides: 1. CDR1 is MNHEY and CDR2 is SVGAGI in the germline V gene. This CDR3 is 13 amino acids long. The CDR3 reads CASSFGGYNEQFF. The CDR3 DNA reads as TGTGCCAGCAGTTTCGGGGGGTACAATGAGCAGTTCTTC.

The chain couples TRBV4-1 to TRBJ2-1, with TRBD2 as a possible D gene (6 bases). The germline V and J ends were trimmed by 3 bases and 5 bases, with 8 bases remaining between them. CDR3 length equals 13 residues. CDR1 is MGHRA, CDR2 YSYEKL, per germline. The CDR3 DNA is TGCGCCAGCAGCCATGGACTAAACAATGAGCAGTTCTTC. This encodes CASSHGLNNEQFF.

V gene TRBV5-3 combines with J gene TRBJ2-2; unclear D gene. TRBV5-3 is sorted into the ORF group, with uncertain function. This CDR3 is built from 13 residues. V was cut by 1 base and J by 3 bases, with 4 bases left in between. CDR3 DNA: TGTGCCAGAAGCTTGTGGCACACCGGGGAGCTGTTTTTT. Translating gives CARSLWHTGELFF.

By frequency in the sample, this clone is medium-sized (0.01 to 0.1%). The chain is built from TRBV5-4 and TRBJ2-3; maybe TRBD2 (5 bases). This CDR3 is built from 15 residues. The V end lost 1 base, the J end lost 6 bases, and 15 bases lay between the germline ends. The germline V gene encodes CDR1 SGHNT and CDR2 YYREEE (reference sequence). The CDR3: CASSLSGGFGDTQYF. CDR3 bases: TGTGCCAGCAGCTTGTCTGGCGGGTTTGGGGATACGCAGTATTTT.

V is TRBV28 and J is TRBJ2-7; D is possibly TRBD1 (5 bases). The germline V gene has CDR1 MDHEN and CDR2 SYDVKM. The CDR3 has 12 amino acids. V was cut by 5 bases and J by 4 bases, with 9 bases left in between. The CDR3 region has the DNA TGTGCCAGCAGTACTGACAGTTACGAGCAGTACTTC. It codes for CASSTDSYEQYF. The full variable domain, in which reference TRBV28 and TRBJ2-7 provide the parts outside the CDR3, is DVKVTQSSRYLVKRTGEKVFLECVQDMDHENMFWYRQDPGLGLRLIYFSYDVKMKEKGDIPEGYSVSREKKERFSLILESASTNQTSMYLCASSTDSYEQYFGPGTRLTVT.

This chain uses TRBV9 with TRBJ2-2; no clear D gene. The germline CDR1 and CDR2 sequences are SGDLS and YYNGEE. The CDR3 consists of 16 residues. V dropped 0 bases and J dropped 1 base, with 10 bases sitting between them. The CDR3 loop reads CASSVDAPWNTGELFF. The CDR3, as DNA: TGTGCCAGCAGCGTAGATGCCCCCTGGAACACCGGGGAGCTGTTTTTT. Filled out from reference TRBV9 and TRBJ2-2, the complete variable domain reads DSGVTQTPKHLITATGQRVTLRCSPRSGDLSVYWYQQSLDQGLQFLIQYYNGEERAKGNILERFSAQQFPDLHSELNLSSLELGDSALYFCASSVDAPWNTGELFFGEGSRLTVL.

This chain uses TRBV28 with TRBJ1-5; TRBD1 is a possible D gene (6 bases). Germline V gene lookup returns CDR1 MDHEN and CDR2 SYDVKM. The CDR3 totals 14 residues. Trimming took off 3 bases at V and 9 bases at J, with 15 bases between the two ends. The CDR3 sequence: CASSFLGGSRPQHF. CDR3 sequence (DNA): TGTGCCAGCAGTTTTCTAGGGGGATCACGGCCCCAGCATTTT.

V usage is TRBV7-6 and J usage is TRBJ1-5, with no clear D. The CDR3 covers 13 residues. Germline loops: CDR1 SGHVS, CDR2 FNYEAQ. Trimming left V 1 base short and J 2 bases short, with 3 bases between. CDR3 region: CASSLVGNQPQHF. The CDR3 nucleotides read TGTGCCAGCAGCTTAGTAGGCAATCAGCCCCAGCATTTT.

This chain links TRBV9 with TRBJ2-3; no definite D call. Trimming removed 2 bases from V and 5 bases from J, with 9 bases in between. The CDR3 contains 13 residues. Germline CDR1 reads SGDLS; CDR2 reads YYNGEE. The CDR3 DNA is TGTGCCAGCAGCGTCAGAGGCCAAGATACGCAGTATTTT. It codes for CASSVRGQDTQYF.

This chain uses TRBV27 with TRBJ2-3; perhaps TRBD2 as D (6 bases). CDR3 size: 16 residues. Trimming removed 3 bases from V and 1 base from J, with 14 bases in between. Germline V gives CDR1 MNHEY, CDR2 SMNVEV (reference sequence). The CDR3 DNA is TGTGCCAGCAGTTTCTCCGTTAGCGGAGGCACAGATACGCAGTATTTT. Encoded protein: CASSFSVSGGTDTQYF.

The chain couples TRBV5-1 to TRBJ2-7; 7 bases align to TRBD1. CDR3 length: 14 amino acids. Germline CDR1 is SGHRS and CDR2 is YFSETQ. The V segment lost 3 bases and the J segment 3 bases; nucleotides outside the gene matches: 6. CDR3 in DNA: TGCGCCAGCAGCTCTAAGGGACAGCTCTACGAGCAGTACTTC. As protein: CASSSKGQLYEQYF.

The chain carries TRBV5-6 and TRBJ1-1, with D possibly matching TRBD1 (5 bases). CDR3 size: 17 residues. Trimming took off 4 bases at V and 1 base at J, with 20 bases between the two ends. From germline, CDR1 is SGHDT and CDR2 YYEEEE. The CDR3 loop is CASSPPRGWGENTEAFF. CDR3 in DNA: TGTGCCAGCAGCCCGCCGAGGGGTTGGGGCGAGAACACTGAAGCTTTCTTT.

This clone appeared a few times. J is TRBJ1-5 and V is TRBV5-8; weak D call: TRBD1 (5 bases). V lost 3 bases and J lost 0, with 10 bases in between. Germline V gene sequence: CDR1 SGHTS, CDR2 YDEGEE. The CDR3 has 15 amino acids. CDR3 sequence: CASSSPGDSNQPQHF. For the CDR3, the DNA is TGTGCCAGCAGCTCCCCGGGGGATAGCAATCAGCCCCAGCATTTT.

CDR3 region: CASSQDSGGAGTEAFF. Written as DNA, the CDR3 is TGCGCCAGCAGCCAAGATAGTGGGGGGGCTGGCACTGAAGCTTTCTTT. The chain combines TRBV4-3 with TRBJ1-1, with D tentatively TRBD1 (6 bases). The CDR3 loop spans 16 amino acids. With 0 bases removed from V and 4 bases from J, the gap between germline ends came to 15 bases. Germline V gene sequence: CDR1 LGHNA, CDR2 YSLEER.

This clone has a handful of counts. The CDR3 nucleotides are TGTGCCAGCAGCTTACAGGGAATGTTCCTCGCGAACACCGGGGAGCTGTTTTTT. Translated, it gives CASSLQGMFLANTGELFF. The chain recombines TRBV7-2 with TRBJ2-2; a possible D gene is TRBD1 (5 bases). Trimming shortened V by 2 bases and J by 0 bases, and 16 bases separated the two germline ends. This CDR3 is built from 18 residues. Germline assignment: CDR1 SGHTA and CDR2 FQGNSA.

The rearrangement joins TRBV11-3 to TRBJ2-7, with 8 bases aligning to TRBD1. This CDR3 is 12 amino acids long. Germline V gene data show CDR1 as SGHNT and CDR2 as YENEEA. J was trimmed by 5 bases and V by 3 bases; bases with no gene match: 0. This CDR3 is CASSLTGDEQYF. CDR3 DNA: TGTGCCAGCAGCTTGACAGGGGACGAGCAGTACTTC.

The rearrangement joins TRBV28 to TRBJ1-6, with no clear D. Deletions cut 1 base from V and 6 bases from J, with 7 bases between. This CDR3 is built from 14 residues. Germline CDR1 MDHEN, CDR2 SYDVKM. In DNA, the CDR3 is TGTGCCAGCAGTTTATTTGACCTTAATTCACCCCTCCACTTT. It is translated as CASSLFDLNSPLHF.